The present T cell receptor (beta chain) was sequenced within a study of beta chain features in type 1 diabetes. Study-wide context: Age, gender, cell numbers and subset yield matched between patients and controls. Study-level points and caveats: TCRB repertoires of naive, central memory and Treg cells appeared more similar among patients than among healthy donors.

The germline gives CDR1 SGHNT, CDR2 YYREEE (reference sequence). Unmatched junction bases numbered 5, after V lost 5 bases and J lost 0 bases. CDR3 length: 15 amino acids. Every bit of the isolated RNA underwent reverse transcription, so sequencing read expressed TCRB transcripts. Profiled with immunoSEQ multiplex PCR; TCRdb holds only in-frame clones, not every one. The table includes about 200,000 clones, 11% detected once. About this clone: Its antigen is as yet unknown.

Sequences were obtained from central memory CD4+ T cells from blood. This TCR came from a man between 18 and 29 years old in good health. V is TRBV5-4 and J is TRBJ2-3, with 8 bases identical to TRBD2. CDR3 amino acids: CASRPTSGSTDTQYF. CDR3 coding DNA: TGTGCCAGCAGGCCAACTAGCGGTAGCACAGATACGCAGTATTTT.